The 28 T cell receptor beta chains below come from one sample, sequenced in a study of blood T cell repertoires in COVID-19. Assay used: immunoSEQ multiplex PCR; TCRdb lists only in-frame clones, some missing. This table holds roughly 70,000 clones, 79% found once. The sample was peripheral blood. The receptor source for this set is a woman in her sixties or seventies with acute or convalescent COVID-19.

V is TRBV5-4 and J is TRBJ1-4; D is unresolved. V was trimmed by 5 bases and J by 0 bases, leaving 11 bases between them. Per the germline V gene, CDR1 is SGHNT and CDR2 is YYREEE (reference sequence). The CDR3 sequence is 15 residues long. The CDR3 reads CASRPFGATNEKLFF. The CDR3 coding sequence is TGTGCCAGCAGACCCTTCGGTGCAACTAATGAAAAACTGTTTTTT.

V usage is TRBV28 and J usage is TRBJ1-2; unclear D gene. Trimming stripped 4 bases from V and 4 bases from J, with 7 bases between. There are 12 residues in the CDR3. Per germline, CDR1 MDHEN and CDR2 SYDVKM. CDR3 nucleotides: TGTGCCAGCAGTTCCCCAGGCTATGGCTACACCTTC. Translation gives CASSSPGYGYTF.

The rearrangement uses TRBV5-5 and TRBJ2-7; 7 positions match TRBD1. J lost 0 bases, V lost 4 bases, and 7 bases had no gene match. CDR3 length equals 15 residues. The V gene's germline CDR1 is SGHKS and CDR2 YYEKEE (reference sequence). This chain's CDR3 is CASSLWTGLSYEQYF. As DNA, the CDR3 is TGTGCCAGCAGCCTCTGGACAGGCCTCTCCTACGAGCAGTACTTC.

V is TRBV6-2 or TRBV6-3 and J is TRBJ2-7, with 7 bases that match TRBD1. Germline trimming cut 2 bases from V and 5 bases from J; bases unmatched to any gene: 18. The germline gives CDR1 MNHEY, CDR2 SVGEGT. The CDR3 has 18 amino acids. As DNA, the CDR3 is TGTGCCAGCAGTTACCCCCCCCGACAGGGCCCGTCGCCTAACGAGCAGTACTTC. Protein sequence: CASSYPPRQGPSPNEQYF.

This chain links TRBV7-3 with TRBJ2-5; 8 bases align to TRBD2. Unmatched junction bases numbered 10, after V lost 5 bases and J lost 5 bases. This CDR3 has 15 residues. Per germline, CDR1 SGHTA and CDR2 FQGTGA. The CDR3 bases are TGTGCCAGCAGCCTACGGTCCGGGGGGGCGGAGACCCAGTACTTC. Protein sequence: CASSLRSGGAETQYF. Full variable domain (outside the CDR3, taken from reference TRBV7-3 and TRBJ2-5): GAGVSQTPSNKVTEKGKYVELRCDPISGHTALYWYRQSLGQGPEFLIYFQGTGAADDSGLPNDRFFAVRPEGSVSTLKIQRTERGDSAVYLCASSLRSGGAETQYFGPGTRLLVL.

This clone appeared a single time. The chain is built from TRBV6-1 and TRBJ1-2; D is unclear. The CDR3 totals 14 residues. The V end was cut by 2 bases, the J end by 4 bases, with 11 bases between. The germline V gene has CDR1 MNHNS and CDR2 SASEGT. CDR3 loop: CASSENGVIYGYTF. The CDR3 DNA follows: TGTGCCAGCAGTGAAAACGGAGTTATCTATGGCTACACCTTC.

This clone has just a few counts. V gene TRBV7-9 combines with J gene TRBJ1-2; D is perhaps TRBD1 (6 bases). Per the germline V gene, CDR1 is SEHNR and CDR2 is FQNEAQ (reference sequence). Trimming stripped 1 base from V and 8 bases from J, with 17 bases between. The CDR3 runs 15 residues. CDR3 protein: CASSLGVGGLEGYTF. CDR3 DNA: TGTGCCAGCAGCTTAGGCGTGGGGGGGCTGGAGGGCTACACCTTC. Complete variable domain (other parts from reference TRBV7-9 and TRBJ1-2): DTGVSQNPRHKITKRGQNVTFRCDPISEHNRLYWYRQTLGQGPEFLTYFQNEAQLEKSRLLSDRFSAERPKGSFSTLEIQRTEQGDSAMYLCASSLGVGGLEGYTFGSGTRLTVV.

This clone was seen a single time. The rearrangement joins TRBV7-8 to TRBJ1-1; D is undetermined. Trimming removed 1 base from V and 0 bases from J, with 12 bases in between. This CDR3 has 16 residues. Per germline, CDR1 SGHVS and CDR2 FQNEAQ. This chain's CDR3 is CASSLVGGFVNTEAFF. CDR3 sequence (DNA): TGTGCCAGCAGCTTAGTTGGAGGTTTCGTGAACACTGAAGCTTTCTTT.

V and J are TRBV6-6 and TRBJ2-6; a weak D match, TRBD1 (6 bases). CDR1 and CDR2 (germline): MNHNY, SVGAGI (reference sequence). Trimming left V 11 bases short and J 2 bases short, with 16 bases between. The CDR3 is 15 residues long. CDR3 loop: CAGRGGVTGANVLTF. The CDR3 nucleotides read TGTGCCGGAAGAGGGGGAGTCACTGGGGCCAACGTCCTGACTTTC.

The chain is built from TRBV7-3 and TRBJ2-2, with TRBD1 identical over 9 bases. Trimming removed 4 bases from V and 0 bases from J; junction bases left unmatched: 3. The germline CDR1 and CDR2 sequences are SGHTA and FQGTGA. The CDR3 is 16 residues long. CDR3 nucleotides: TGTGCCAGCAGCTCGGGACAGGGAACGAACACCGGGGAGCTGTTTTTT. Translation: CASSSGQGTNTGELFF.

The J gene is TRBJ1-4, the V gene TRBV5-1, with D maybe TRBD2 (5 bases). The assigned J gene may be wrong: the sequence end matches TRBJ2-2 better. The CDR3 spans 13 residues. Germline V gene lookup returns CDR1 SGHRS and CDR2 YFSETQ. The CDR3 DNA sequence: TGCGCCAGCAGCTTGGATCCGGGGATGGAGCTGTTTTTT. This sequence encodes CASSLDPGMELFF.

The gene calls are TRBV5-1 and TRBJ2-7; 11 bases map to TRBD1. Per germline, CDR1 SGHRS and CDR2 YFSETQ. The CDR3 sequence is 15 residues long. V lost 4 bases, J lost 2 bases, and 5 bases stayed unmatched. The CDR3 sequence is CASSQEGQGAYEQYF. Written as DNA, the CDR3 is TGCGCCAGCAGCCAGGAGGGACAGGGGGCCTACGAGCAGTACTTC. Drawing the rest from reference TRBV5-1 and TRBJ2-7, the complete variable domain is KAGVTQTPRYLIKTRGQQVTLSCSPISGHRSVSWYQQTPGQGLQFLFEYFSETQRNKGNFPGRFSGRQFSNSRSEMNVSTLELGDSALYLCASSQEGQGAYEQYFGPGTRLTVT.

This sequence joins TRBV9 and TRBJ2-2, with D possibly TRBD2 on 6 matching bases. The CDR3 has 15 amino acids. Trimming took off 6 bases at V and 2 bases at J, with 14 bases between the two ends. From germline, CDR1 is SGDLS and CDR2 YYNGEE. CDR3 nucleotide sequence: TGTGCCAGCAACCCAGCGGGCTTTAACACCGGGGAGCTGTTTTTT. Its translation: CASNPAGFNTGELFF.

In this sample, this clone turned up a few times. The chain recombines TRBV5-1 with TRBJ2-5, with 9 bases fitting TRBD1. This CDR3 contains 15 residues. Germline V CDR1 and CDR2: SGHRS, YFSETQ. With V trimmed by 1 base and J by 5 bases, 6 bases remained unmatched. The CDR3 here is CASSLNTGGQETQYF. For the CDR3, the DNA is TGCGCCAGCAGCTTGAACACAGGGGGCCAGGAGACCCAGTACTTC.

This chain uses TRBV4-3 with TRBJ2-7; TRBD1 might be the D (6 bases). The CDR3 is 15 residues long. Trimming removed 0 bases at V and 3 bases at J, with 12 bases between. Germline assignment: CDR1 LGHNA and CDR2 YSLEER. CDR3 region: CASSQENRDGYEQYF. In DNA form, the CDR3 reads TGCGCCAGCAGCCAAGAAAACAGGGACGGCTACGAGCAGTACTTC.

The chain couples TRBV7-2 to TRBJ1-2; a weak D match, TRBD1 (6 bases). Per the germline V gene, CDR1 is SGHTA and CDR2 is FQGNSA. V lost 5 bases, J lost 1 base, and 11 bases lay in between. The CDR3 contains 14 residues. The CDR3 coding sequence is TGTGCCAGCAGCCGGACAGTCGGTAACTATGGCTACACCTTC. It specifies CASSRTVGNYGYTF.

J is TRBJ2-4 and V is TRBV4-2; TRBD2 is a possible D gene (8 bases). The CDR3 sequence is 18 residues long. Looked up from germline, CDR1 is LGHNA and CDR2 is YNFKEQ. Trimming stripped 3 bases from V and 9 bases from J, with 27 bases between. The chain's CDR3 is CASSQIEGAGGRITIQYF. The DNA for the CDR3 is TGTGCCAGCAGCCAGATCGAGGGGGCGGGGGGCCGGATTACCATTCAGTACTTC.

This chain links TRBV19 with TRBJ2-1, with 10 bases lining up with TRBD1. The V gene's germline CDR1 is LNHDA and CDR2 SQIVND (reference sequence). The CDR3 length is 16 residues. The V and J ends lost 4 bases and 3 bases, in that order; junction bases with no gene match: 6. The CDR3 DNA sequence: TGTGCCAGTAGTACAGACAGGGGGCAACTCTACAATGAGCAGTTCTTC. It is translated as CASSTDRGQLYNEQFF.

The chain recombines TRBV11-1 with TRBJ1-1; a possible D gene is TRBD1 (5 bases). The germline V gene encodes CDR1 SGHAT and CDR2 FQDESV (reference sequence). V lost 1 base and J lost 14, with 14 bases in between. The CDR3 consists of 12 residues. The CDR3 is CASSLGTAGIFF. CDR3 sequence (DNA): TGTGCCAGCAGCTTAGGTACGGCAGGGATATTCTTT.

This clone was picked up one time. The chain carries TRBV3-1 (or the pseudogene TRBV3-2) and TRBJ1-2, with TRBD1 matching over 11 bases. The CDR3 is 18 amino acids. V shed 0 bases and J 7 bases; nucleotides not matched to a gene: 13. Germline lookup yields CDR1 LGHDT and CDR2 YNNKEL (reference sequence). CDR3 loop: CASSQDRVGTGGNSGYTF. The CDR3 DNA follows: TGTGCCAGCAGCCAAGATCGAGTGGGGACAGGGGGAAATAGTGGCTACACCTTC.

CDR3: CASSEASGQGNNEQFF. The DNA for the CDR3 is TGTGCCAGCAGCGAAGCATCGGGACAGGGTAACAATGAGCAGTTCTTC. The chain is built from TRBV14 and TRBJ2-1, with 9 bases that match TRBD1. V shed 5 bases and J 5 bases; nucleotides not matched to a gene: 10. CDR3 size: 16 residues. Per the germline V gene, CDR1 is SGHDN and CDR2 is FVKESK.

The chain uses TRBV19 and TRBJ2-7; 8 nucleotides line up with TRBD2. Losses at the gene ends were 6 bases for V and 2 bases for J; bases not matched to a gene: 9. The CDR3 covers 15 residues. The germline gives CDR1 LNHDA, CDR2 SQIVND (reference sequence). CDR3 residues: CASSMAGTSTYEQYF. In DNA, the CDR3 is TGTGCCAGTAGCATGGCCGGGACTAGTACCTACGAGCAGTACTTC.

This clone was seen only a few times. This chain joins TRBV4-1 and TRBJ1-4; the match to TRBD1 covers 9 bases. Unmatched junction bases numbered 15, after V lost 0 bases and J lost 7 bases. This CDR3 contains 19 residues. Germline loops: CDR1 MGHRA, CDR2 YSYEKL. Here the CDR3 reads CASSQERILTGTGTEKLFF. The CDR3 nucleotides read TGCGCCAGCAGCCAAGAGAGGATTTTAACCGGGACAGGGACTGAAAAACTGTTTTTT.

V and J are TRBV18 and TRBJ2-1; TRBD1 matches at 12 bases. V was pared by 2 bases and J by 9 bases, with 8 bases of the junction left unmatched. Germline-derived CDR1 and CDR2 are KGHSH and LQKENI. The CDR3 length is 16 residues. The CDR3 protein is CASSPARGQGASEQFF. CDR3 nucleotide sequence: TGTGCCAGCTCACCAGCGAGGGGACAGGGGGCAAGTGAGCAGTTCTTC.

V gene TRBV5-4 combines with J gene TRBJ1-3, with D possibly matching TRBD1 (5 bases). Deletions cut 3 bases from V and 7 bases from J, with 14 bases between. The V gene's germline CDR1 is SGHNT and CDR2 YYREEE (reference sequence). The CDR3 loop spans 14 amino acids. The CDR3 DNA reads TGTGCCAGCAGCTCTCCAGGCAGGGCTAACACCATATATTTT. This gives the protein CASSSPGRANTIYF.

Written as DNA, the CDR3 is TGTGCCAGCAGCGTAGGTCGCACTAGCGGGGGGGTTCTCCAAGAGACCCAGTACTTC. Translation: CASSVGRTSGGVLQETQYF. This chain joins TRBV9 and TRBJ2-5; 13 nucleotides agree with TRBD2. The CDR3 length is 19 residues. The V segment lost 0 bases and the J segment 1 base; nucleotides outside the gene matches: 9. Germline lookup yields CDR1 SGDLS and CDR2 YYNGEE.

V usage is TRBV28 and J usage is TRBJ2-3; 10 positions match TRBD1. V dropped 7 bases and J dropped 2; count of bases not matched to a gene: 9. Germline CDR1 reads MDHEN; CDR2 reads SYDVKM. There are 16 residues in the CDR3. This CDR3 is CASTSGQGRSTDTQYF. CDR3 DNA sequence: TGTGCCAGCACCTCGGGACAGGGGCGATCCACAGATACGCAGTATTTT. Looking up the rest from reference TRBV28 and TRBJ2-3 gives the full variable domain: DVKVTQSSRYLVKRTGEKVFLECVQDMDHENMFWYRQDPGLGLRLIYFSYDVKMKEKGDIPEGYSVSREKKERFSLILESASTNQTSMYLCASTSGQGRSTDTQYFGPGTRLTVL.

This clone was recorded a few times. The gene calls are TRBV2 and TRBJ2-1, with D tentatively TRBD2 (7 bases). CDR1 and CDR2 from the germline V gene are SNHLY and FYNNEI. The CDR3 is made up of 15 amino acids. The V and J ends lost 7 bases and 9 bases respectively, with 22 bases between them. The CDR3 here is CASIGVPGGRGEQFF. The CDR3 DNA is TGTGCCAGCATTGGGGTACCGGGGGGCCGGGGTGAGCAGTTCTTC.